These T cell receptor beta chains were read from a single sample in a study of cytomegalovirus exposure and HLA in healthy donors. This table comes from immunoSEQ multiplex PCR, and its TCRdb copy is limited to in-frame clones, with some not included. The table lists roughly 300,000 clones, roughly 87% of them singletons. Sequenced input: PBMCs. The receptors were sampled from a woman aged 30 to 39 in good health and CMV-seropositive. Each CDR3 is given with its conserved first and last residue. D genes are given only for firm matches. Size is omitted from some rows. Given values are once, few, many or a class for expanded clones.

j_call: TRBJ1-2
v_call: TRBV7-3
d_call: TRBD1
clone_size: -
cdr3_nt: TGTGCCAGCAGCTTAAGCGGGACAGACCTCTATGGCTACACCTTC
cdr3_aa: CASSLSGTDLYGYTF

j_call: TRBJ1-4
v_call: TRBV5-6
d_call: -
clone_size: once
cdr3_nt: TGTGCCAGCAGCAAGACCTCAACTAATGAAAAACTGTTTTTT
cdr3_aa: CASSKTSTNEKLFF

j_call: TRBJ2-1
v_call: TRBV19
d_call: TRBD1
clone_size: -
cdr3_nt: TGTGCCAGTAGAGGACAGGGGAGCTCCTACAATGAGCAGTTCTTC
cdr3_aa: CASRGQGSSYNEQFF

j_call: TRBJ1-1
v_call: TRBV7-2
d_call: -
clone_size: -
cdr3_nt: TGTGCCAGCAGCCCGATCGTCAGGGGGAACACTGAAGCTTTCTTT
cdr3_aa: CASSPIVRGNTEAFF

j_call: TRBJ2-1
v_call: TRBV6-5
d_call: -
clone_size: -
cdr3_nt: TGTGCCAGCAGTTACTCCCGGGGGGCGGTTTACAATGAGCAGTTCTTC
cdr3_aa: CASSYSRGAVYNEQFF

j_call: TRBJ1-2
v_call: TRBV5-1
d_call: TRBD1
clone_size: few
cdr3_nt: TGCGCCAGCAGCGGTATCCTCCGACAGGGCAGTAACTATGGCTACACCTTC
cdr3_aa: CASSGILRQGSNYGYTF

j_call: TRBJ2-1
v_call: TRBV6-5
d_call: -
clone_size: -
cdr3_nt: TGTGCCAGCAGTTACGTAGGGAACAATGAGCAGTTCTTC
cdr3_aa: CASSYVGNNEQFF

j_call: TRBJ1-5
v_call: TRBV5-6
d_call: TRBD1
clone_size: few
cdr3_nt: TGTGCCAGCAGCTCCCGGGACAGGGACCAGCCCCAGCATTTT
cdr3_aa: CASSSRDRDQPQHF

j_call: TRBJ2-2
v_call: TRBV5-1
d_call: -
clone_size: -
cdr3_nt: TGCGCCAGCAGCTCCGGGGACACCGGGGAGCTGTTTTTT
cdr3_aa: CASSSGDTGELFF

j_call: TRBJ2-3
v_call: TRBV29-1
d_call: -
clone_size: -
cdr3_nt: TGCAGCGTTGAAATGGGGGGAGATACGCAGTATTTT
cdr3_aa: CSVEMGGDTQYF

j_call: TRBJ2-1
v_call: TRBV11-2
d_call: -
clone_size: -
cdr3_nt: TGTGCCAGCAGCCGGCCTCAGCCGTACAATGAGCAGTTCTTC
cdr3_aa: CASSRPQPYNEQFF

j_call: TRBJ2-1
v_call: TRBV5-1
d_call: TRBD1
clone_size: few
cdr3_nt: TGCGCCAGCAGCTTAAATGGACAGGGGGCCGGCAATGAGCAGTTCTTC
cdr3_aa: CASSLNGQGAGNEQFF

j_call: TRBJ1-2
v_call: TRBV19
d_call: -
clone_size: -
cdr3_nt: TGTGCCAGTAGCCTTACAGGGCCTACCTATGGCTACACCTTC
cdr3_aa: CASSLTGPTYGYTF

j_call: TRBJ2-1
v_call: TRBV28
d_call: -
clone_size: -
cdr3_nt: TGTGCCATTAAAGGCGGGGGCTACAACAATGAGCAGTTCTTC
cdr3_aa: CAIKGGGYNNEQFF

j_call: TRBJ2-5
v_call: TRBV27
d_call: TRBD1
clone_size: -
cdr3_nt: TGTGCCAGCAGTTCGACAGGGGGGGAGACCCAGTACTTC
cdr3_aa: CASSSTGGETQYF

j_call: TRBJ2-7
v_call: TRBV5-1
d_call: TRBD1
clone_size: -
cdr3_nt: TGCGCCAGCAGCTTGGACAGGGGACACGAGCAGTACTTC
cdr3_aa: CASSLDRGHEQYF

j_call: TRBJ2-5
v_call: TRBV5-6
d_call: -
clone_size: few
cdr3_nt: TGTGCCAGCAGCTTTGGTGTGGAGACCCAGTACTTC
cdr3_aa: CASSFGVETQYF

j_call: TRBJ1-1
v_call: TRBV9
d_call: -
clone_size: -
cdr3_nt: TGTGCCAGCAGTGGCGACACGACTGAAGCTTTCTTT
cdr3_aa: CASSGDTTEAFF

j_call: TRBJ1-4
v_call: TRBV5-6
d_call: -
clone_size: -
cdr3_nt: TGTGCCAGCAGCTTGTATGACAGGACTAATGAAAAACTGTTTTTT
cdr3_aa: CASSLYDRTNEKLFF

j_call: TRBJ2-7
v_call: TRBV6-5
d_call: -
clone_size: -
cdr3_nt: TGTGCCAGCAGTTCCCCGGAGGGCCAGATTGACTACGAGCAGTACTTC
cdr3_aa: CASSSPEGQIDYEQYF

j_call: TRBJ1-1
v_call: TRBV7-3
d_call: TRBD1
clone_size: -
cdr3_nt: TGTGCCAGCAGCTCCTCCAACCAGGGGGCTGAAGCTTTCTTT
cdr3_aa: CASSSSNQGAEAFF

j_call: TRBJ1-2
v_call: TRBV6-1
d_call: -
clone_size: -
cdr3_nt: TGTGCCAGCAATATCGAACAGACAACTTTCTATGGCTACACCTTC
cdr3_aa: CASNIEQTTFYGYTF